What follows are 19 T cell receptor beta chains derived from one specimen sequenced in a study of siplizumab effects on memory and regulatory T cells. TCRdb's copy holds only in-frame clones and misses some; the assay was immunoSEQ multiplex PCR. This sample has tens of thousands of clones, with less than 90% found just once. Sample: naive CD8+ T cells sorted from blood. The receptors were sampled from a human donor in good health.

The rearrangement uses TRBV18 and TRBJ1-2; unclear D gene. Germline loops: CDR1 KGHSH, CDR2 LQKENI. The V gene lost 3 bases and the J gene lost 6 bases, with 14 bases spanning the gap. The CDR3 length is 14 residues. CDR3 region: CASSPPYTVHGYTF. The DNA of the CDR3 is TGTGCCAGCTCACCCCCATACACGGTACATGGCTACACCTTC. Full variable domain (outside the CDR3, taken from reference TRBV18 and TRBJ1-2): NAGVMQNPRHLVRRRGQEARLRCSPMKGHSHVYWYRQLPEEGLKFMVYLQKENIIDESGMPKERFSAEFPKEGPSILRIQQVVRGDSAAYFCASSPPYTVHGYTFGSGTRLTVV.

The chain joins TRBV2 to TRBJ2-4; 8 nucleotides match TRBD1. Germline-derived CDR1 and CDR2 are SNHLY and FYNNEI. This CDR3 has 16 amino acids. V shed 6 bases, J shed 9 bases, and the junction held 16 bases outside the gene matches. CDR3 nucleotide sequence: TGTGCCAGCAGCGCCTCTCAGACAGGGGTTTTTGTCATTCAGTACTTC. Protein: CASSASQTGVFVIQYF.

This chain uses TRBV5-6 with TRBJ2-2; D might be TRBD2 (5 bases). V shed 0 bases and J shed 1 base, with 16 bases lying between them. From germline, CDR1 is SGHDT and CDR2 YYEEEE. The CDR3 is made up of 18 amino acids. In DNA, the CDR3 is TGTGCCAGCAGCTTGGCGACTGAGGAGCGGTTGAACACCGGGGAGCTGTTTTTT. This gives the protein CASSLATEERLNTGELFF.

CDR3 loop: CASSLDGLTEAFF. The CDR3 DNA follows: TGCGCCAGCAGCTTGGACGGGCTGACTGAAGCTTTCTTT. V usage is TRBV5-1 and J usage is TRBJ1-1; D uncertain. This CDR3 has 13 residues. The germline V and J ends were trimmed by 0 bases and 5 bases, with 8 bases remaining between them. Germline V CDR1 and CDR2: SGHRS, YFSETQ.

This sequence joins TRBV29-1 and TRBJ2-7, with D possibly matching TRBD1 (6 bases). Looked up from germline, CDR1 is SQVTM and CDR2 is ANQGSEA. V gave up 0 bases and J gave up 3 bases, with 18 bases separating them. The CDR3 extends over 16 amino acids. The CDR3 loop is CSVEEWNQGSNYEQYF. CDR3 DNA: TGCAGCGTTGAAGAGTGGAATCAGGGGTCAAACTACGAGCAGTACTTC.

The CDR3 coding sequence is TGTGCCAGCAGTTTAGGGACGGTCCGGGGTGAAAAACTGTTTTTT. Residues: CASSLGTVRGEKLFF. The chain carries TRBV27 and TRBJ1-4; D is perhaps TRBD1 (5 bases). The CDR3 extends over 15 amino acids. Germline CDR1 MNHEY, CDR2 SMNVEV (reference sequence). V lost 2 bases and J 7 bases, leaving 14 bases between the germline ends.

V and J are TRBV7-9 and TRBJ1-1, with D uncertain. Germline V CDR1 and CDR2: SEHNR, FQNEAQ (reference sequence). CDR3 size: 13 residues. Trimming stripped 4 bases from V and 1 base from J, with 7 bases between. This CDR3 is CASSSLPNTEAFF. The CDR3 region has the DNA TGTGCCAGCAGCTCCCTTCCGAACACTGAAGCTTTCTTT.

The V call is TRBV19, the J call TRBJ1-2, with unresolved D. Germline CDR1 is LNHDA and CDR2 is SQIVND (reference sequence). Trimming cost V 5 bases and J 6 bases, with 16 bases left between them. This CDR3 spans 14 amino acids. DNA of the CDR3: TGTGCCAGTAGTCCTGGCGTGAGACTGAATGGCTACACCTTC. It translates to CASSPGVRLNGYTF.

In its sample, this clone was seen once. The chain is built from TRBV23-1 and TRBJ1-2, with D hard to call. TRBV23-1 is known as an ORF, though its function is uncertain. V dropped 10 bases and J dropped 8 bases, with 11 bases sitting between them. CDR3 length equals 10 residues. CDR3 region: CATLRVGYTF. DNA for the CDR3: TGCGCCACCCTGAGGGTGGGCTACACCTTC.

This clone was seen more than once but under ten times. This sequence joins TRBV7-9 and TRBJ2-7; D ambiguous. Trimming shortened V by 7 bases and J by 0 bases, and 16 bases separated the two germline ends. This CDR3 has 15 amino acids. The germline CDR1 and CDR2 sequences are SEHNR and FQNEAQ (reference sequence). The CDR3 loop is CASTLDPSSSYEQYF. CDR3 coding DNA: TGTGCCAGCACCCTGGACCCGAGTAGCTCCTACGAGCAGTACTTC.

The chain couples TRBV7-9 to TRBJ2-3; D not certain. Between the trimmed V and J ends, which lost 1 base and 2 bases, there was a span of 4 bases. Germline V gives CDR1 SEHNR, CDR2 FQNEAQ (reference sequence). The CDR3 is 13 amino acids. The CDR3 DNA is TGTGCCAGCAGCTTAGTTTCCACAGATACGCAGTATTTT. It encodes CASSLVSTDTQYF. The full variable domain, completed using reference TRBV7-9 and TRBJ2-3, is DTGVSQNPRHKITKRGQNVTFRCDPISEHNRLYWYRQTLGQGPEFLTYFQNEAQLEKSRLLSDRFSAERPKGSFSTLEIQRTEQGDSAMYLCASSLVSTDTQYFGPGTRLTVL.

The chain couples TRBV6-1 to TRBJ1-6; tentatively, D is TRBD1 (5 bases). CDR3 size: 15 residues. Trimming took 4 bases from V and 2 from J, leaving 9 bases between them. The germline V gene encodes CDR1 MNHNS and CDR2 SASEGT. CDR3 region: CASSGETAYNSPLHF. In DNA form, the CDR3 reads TGTGCCAGCAGTGGAGAGACAGCCTATAATTCACCCCTCCACTTT.

The chain links TRBV7-9 to TRBJ1-1; D may be TRBD1 (5 bases). The V gene lost 5 bases and the J gene lost 9 bases, with 19 bases spanning the gap. Germline loops: CDR1 SEHNR, CDR2 FQNEAQ (reference sequence). The CDR3 extends over 14 amino acids. The CDR3 nucleotides read TGTGCCAGCAGCCCAATCGCGGGGGAGGTGAAAGCTTTCTTT. Its protein is CASSPIAGEVKAFF.

The CDR3 region has the DNA TGTGCCAGCTCCCGGGACAGCCTTTTCGAGCAGTACTTC. It encodes CASSRDSLFEQYF. This chain connects TRBV11-2 to TRBJ2-7; TRBD1 agrees at 7 bases. V lost 8 bases and J lost 6; bases outside the gene matches: 10. Germline V gives CDR1 SGHAT, CDR2 FQNNGV. This CDR3 contains 13 residues.

V gene TRBV5-4 combines with J gene TRBJ1-5; TRBD1 might be the D (6 bases). The CDR3 sequence is 14 residues long. Germline lookup yields CDR1 SGHNT and CDR2 YYREEE (reference sequence). V was pared by 4 bases and J by 2 bases, with 10 bases between. The CDR3 loop is CASSIRGGNQPQHF. CDR3 sequence (DNA): TGTGCCAGCAGCATCAGGGGAGGCAATCAGCCCCAGCATTTT.

This clone is a singleton in its sample. V gene TRBV11-2 combines with J gene TRBJ2-7, with D tentatively TRBD1 or TRBD2 (5 bases each). The CDR3 sequence is 13 residues long. The ends were cut back, 4 bases at V and 7 bases at J, with 14 bases in the middle. Per the germline V gene, CDR1 is SGHAT and CDR2 is FQNNGV. DNA of the CDR3: TGTGCCAGCAGCTCGGGGCGCGGAGGTGAGCAGTACTTC. It codes for CASSSGRGGEQYF.

The V gene is TRBV29-1, the J gene TRBJ2-1; 8 nucleotides align to TRBD1. The germline gives CDR1 SQVTM, CDR2 ANQGSEA. The CDR3 runs to 16 residues. The V gene end was trimmed by 2 bases and the J gene end by 4 bases; junction bases not matched to a gene: 10. The CDR3 reads CSVETVRDRLYNEQFF. The DNA of the CDR3 is TGCAGCGTTGAAACGGTCAGGGACAGGCTGTACAATGAGCAGTTCTTC.

The chain couples TRBV11-3 to TRBJ1-5; no clear D. The CDR3 covers 15 residues. V was clipped by 4 bases and J by 4 bases, with 14 bases between them. The V gene's germline CDR1 is SGHNT and CDR2 YENEEA. Here the CDR3 reads CASSSVREGNQPQHF. The CDR3 DNA is TGTGCCAGCAGCTCCGTCCGGGAAGGGAATCAGCCCCAGCATTTT.

V is TRBV7-2 and J is TRBJ2-2, with D possibly matching TRBD2 (6 bases). CDR3 length equals 14 residues. The germline V gene has CDR1 SGHTA and CDR2 FQGNSA. The germline V and J ends were trimmed by 4 bases and 5 bases, with 11 bases remaining between them. CDR3 in amino acids: CASSSGRLTGELFF. The CDR3 DNA follows: TGTGCCAGCAGCTCCGGGAGACTAACCGGGGAGCTGTTTTTT. Variable domain in full (rest from reference TRBV7-2 and TRBJ2-2): GAGVSQSPSNKVTEKGKDVELRCDPISGHTALYWYRQSLGQGLEFLIYFQGNSAPDKSGLPSDRFSAERTGGSVSTLTIQRTQQEDSAVYLCASSSGRLTGELFFGEGSRLTVL.